This T cell receptor (beta chain) was identified during a study of regulatory T cells in long-lasting Graves disease. Sample time point: newly diagnosed GD, antithyroid drugs for less than 3 months. The TCR library used RNA extracted from PBMCs. Losses at the gene ends were 4 bases for V and 7 bases for J; bases not matched to a gene: 9. The V gene's germline CDR1 is SGHRS and CDR2 YFSETQ. The CDR3 consists of 15 residues. To make TCR beta libraries, researchers used iRepertoire HTBI primers and Arm-PCR of CDR3 regions. A single record per CDR3 protein comes from TCRdb applying MiXCR to the multiplex PCR reads. Of 530,000 or so distinct CDR3 sequences detected, about 15% appear once; the ten largest clones hold about 12%. In regard to this clonotype: Being one base from a much bigger clone, this may be a read error.

The sample was also linked to a second study, of T cells in Graves' hyperthyroidism and ophthalmopathy.

The gene calls are TRBV5-1 and TRBJ2-1, with 9 positions matching TRBD2. Material: peripheral blood mononuclear cells (PBMCs), obtained at new diagnosis, from a patient treated with antithyroid drugs. This TCR was sampled from a man aged 18 to 29 with Graves disease. In DNA form, the CDR3 reads TGCGCCAGCAGCCAGGCGGCGGGAGGGTCGAATGAGCAGTTCTTC. This translates into CASSQAAGGSNEQFF.